Below are 27 T cell receptor beta chains sequenced from a single sample in a study of blood T cell repertoires in COVID-19. Assay: immunoSEQ multiplex PCR; the TCRdb copy retains only in-frame clones and omits some. Of some 200,000 clones in the sample, more than 75% are singletons; the top ten hold about 4.8%. Sample: peripheral blood. Every receptor here comes from a middle-aged man with acute or convalescent COVID-19.

This clone was picked up one time. The genes are TRBV4-1 and TRBJ1-1; no definite D call. The CDR3 contains 14 residues. Germline CDR1 and CDR2: MGHRA and YSYEKL. Trimming cost V 1 base and J 5 bases, with 11 bases left between them. The CDR3 region is CASSQGNAGTEAFF. CDR3 in DNA: TGCGCCAGCAGCCAAGGCAATGCGGGGACTGAAGCTTTCTTT.

V usage is TRBV30 and J usage is TRBJ1-6, with D possibly being TRBD1 (6 bases). The CDR3 spans 15 residues. Germline CDR1 reads GTSNPN; CDR2 reads SVGIG (reference sequence). Deletions cut 1 base from V and 7 bases from J, with 14 bases between. This CDR3 is CAWSAAGTRNSPLHF. The CDR3 nucleotides are TGTGCCTGGAGTGCCGCCGGGACAAGGAATTCACCCCTCCACTTT.

The chain links TRBV7-7 to TRBJ2-1; D possibly corresponds to TRBD2 (5 bases). The CDR3 spans 15 residues. CDR1 is SSHAT and CDR2 is FNYEAQ in the germline V gene (reference sequence). V was clipped by 2 bases and J by 8 bases, with 16 bases between them. The CDR3 loop is CASSLNLALRDEQFF. The CDR3 nucleotides read TGTGCCAGCAGCTTAAACCTAGCACTTCGAGATGAGCAGTTCTTC.

The chain couples TRBV7-9 to TRBJ1-4, with D possibly TRBD1 on 6 matching bases. Per germline, CDR1 SEHNR and CDR2 FQNEAQ (reference sequence). There are 15 residues in the CDR3. V was shortened by 5 bases and J by 5 bases, with 15 bases between the two germline ends. The CDR3 nucleotides read TGTGCCAGCAGCCCTCTGACAGGTTGGAATGAAAAACTGTTTTTT. Translation: CASSPLTGWNEKLFF.

The chain links TRBV6-5 to TRBJ2-1, with D possibly being TRBD1 (6 bases). Trimming pared 4 bases from V and 0 bases from J, leaving 10 bases between. Germline assignment: CDR1 MNHEY and CDR2 SVGAGI. The CDR3 is 15 residues long. CDR3 sequence (DNA): TGTGCCAGCAGTTCCCGGGACATCTCCTACAATGAGCAGTTCTTC. Protein sequence: CASSSRDISYNEQFF.

The chain is built from TRBV6-5 and TRBJ2-4, with TRBD1 matching over 7 bases. V trimming: 6 bases; J trimming: 1 base; junction bases outside the gene matches: 6. Looked up from germline, CDR1 is MNHEY and CDR2 is SVGAGI. The CDR3 has 15 amino acids. In DNA form, the CDR3 reads TGTGCCAGCAGATCAACAGGGGAGGCCAAAAACATTCAGTACTTC. Protein sequence: CASRSTGEAKNIQYF.

The J gene is TRBJ2-1, the V gene TRBV4-1, with 9 bases fitting TRBD2. The CDR3 has 16 amino acids. Germline V gene data show CDR1 as MGHRA and CDR2 as YSYEKL. The V gene end was trimmed by 0 bases and the J gene end by 3 bases; junction bases not matched to a gene: 3. The CDR3 here is CASSQDERGVYNEQFF. The CDR3 DNA sequence: TGCGCCAGCAGCCAAGATGAGCGGGGGGTCTACAATGAGCAGTTCTTC.

The CDR3 region has the DNA TGTGCCAGCAGCTTTGGTGGCGGGGGACAGGGGGGCTATGGCTACACCTTC. Protein product: CASSFGGGGQGGYGYTF. The V and J genes are TRBV5-4 and TRBJ1-2; 11 bases fit TRBD1. Trimming took 2 bases from V and 4 from J; bases not matched to a gene: 10. CDR1 is SGHNT, CDR2 YYREEE, per germline (reference sequence). The CDR3 length is 17 residues. Full variable domain (rest looked up from reference TRBV5-4 and TRBJ1-2): ETGVTQSPTHLIKTRGQQVTLRCSSQSGHNTVSWYQQALGQGPQFIFQYYREEENGRGNFPPRFSGLQFPNYSSELNVNALELDDSALYLCASSFGGGGQGGYGYTFGSGTRLTVV.

The rearrangement uses TRBV5-1 and TRBJ1-4, with 8 bases identical to TRBD1. CDR1 and CDR2 from the germline V gene are SGHRS and YFSETQ. With 3 bases clipped from V and 7 bases from J, the junction kept 8 bases outside the gene matches. The CDR3 length is 15 residues. CDR3 loop: CASSSQTGDVEKLFF. The CDR3 DNA is TGCGCCAGCAGCTCACAGACAGGGGACGTTGAAAAACTGTTTTTT.

This chain uses TRBV5-1 with TRBJ1-5, with D unresolved. Germline loops: CDR1 SGHRS, CDR2 YFSETQ. Trimming pared 1 base from V and 1 base from J, leaving 6 bases between. The CDR3 runs to 14 residues. The CDR3 DNA sequence: TGCGCCAGCAGCTTGATGGGCAGCAATCAGCCCCAGCATTTT. Its protein product is CASSLMGSNQPQHF.

The rearrangement uses TRBV6-6 and TRBJ1-1, with a possible D match to TRBD1 (5 bases). The CDR3 consists of 12 residues. V lost 5 bases and J 7 bases, leaving 11 bases between the germline ends. From germline, CDR1 is MNHNY and CDR2 SVGAGI (reference sequence). As DNA, the CDR3 is TGTGCCAGCAGTGGACCTCAGGGTGAAGCTTTCTTT. The encoded protein is CASSGPQGEAFF.

The chain carries TRBV11-2 and TRBJ1-3; unclear D gene. V lost 5 bases and J 4 bases, leaving 12 bases between the germline ends. Germline V gene lookup returns CDR1 SGHAT and CDR2 FQNNGV. This CDR3 is built from 14 residues. CDR3 amino acids: CASSGDRSGNTIYF. The CDR3 DNA reads TGTGCCAGCAGCGGAGACCGGAGCGGAAACACCATATATTTT.

Concerning this clone: A read error may produce the germline difference seen at one junction end. The chain uses TRBV7-8 and TRBJ1-5, with D possibly TRBD1 on 6 matching bases. The CDR3 sequence is 15 residues long. Germline-derived CDR1 and CDR2 are SGHVS and FQNEAQ. CDR3 nucleotide sequence: TGTGCCAGCAGTTTAGGGGGGGATAGCAATCAGCCCCAGCATTTT. It encodes CASSLGGDSNQPQHF.

CDR3 residues: CASSLTGDSGNTIYF. CDR3 coding DNA: TGTGCCAGCAGCTTGACAGGCGATTCTGGAAACACCATATATTTT. This chain joins TRBV5-5 and TRBJ1-3, with D perhaps TRBD1 (5 bases). V gave up 1 base and J gave up 1 base, with 9 bases separating them. Germline CDR1 is SGHKS and CDR2 is YYEKEE (reference sequence). CDR3 size: 15 residues.

The genes are TRBV4-1 and TRBJ1-1, with D tentatively TRBD1 (5 bases). Germline CDR1 is MGHRA and CDR2 is YSYEKL. Deletions cut 0 bases from V and 0 bases from J, with 11 bases between. CDR3 size: 16 residues. Written as DNA, the CDR3 is TGCGCCAGCAGCCAAGATCTAGGCAGGGTGAACACTGAAGCTTTCTTT. As protein: CASSQDLGRVNTEAFF.

This clone was counted a single time. The V gene is TRBV19, the J gene TRBJ1-2; weak D call: TRBD1 (5 bases). Trimming cost V 5 bases and J 12 bases, with 25 bases left between them. The CDR3 runs 15 residues. CDR1 and CDR2 from the germline V gene are LNHDA and SQIVND (reference sequence). As DNA, the CDR3 is TGTGCCAGTAGTTTCGCGGCCCACGGACAACCGGCGGACACCTTC. Its protein is CASSFAAHGQPADTF.

The chain is built from TRBV5-6 and TRBJ1-2; D possibly corresponds to TRBD1 (5 bases). Trimming removed 4 bases from V and 2 bases from J, with 12 bases in between. CDR3 length: 14 residues. From germline, CDR1 is SGHDT and CDR2 YYEEEE. CDR3 loop: CASSPGRTNYGYTF. CDR3 sequence (DNA): TGTGCCAGCAGCCCAGGACGGACAAACTATGGCTACACCTTC.

This sequence joins TRBV5-1 and TRBJ1-3, with TRBD1 identical over 7 bases. The junction had 15 bases not matched to a gene; V was cut back by 2 bases and J by 1 base. Germline V gene data show CDR1 as SGHRS and CDR2 as YFSETQ. The CDR3 consists of 19 residues. CDR3 protein: CASSFGFGRQGESGNTIYF. CDR3 DNA: TGCGCCAGCAGCTTTGGGTTCGGTCGGCAGGGGGAATCTGGAAACACCATATATTTT.

The J gene is TRBJ2-5, the V gene TRBV20-1; D may be TRBD2 (5 bases). CDR1 and CDR2 from the germline V gene are DFQATT and SNEGSKA (reference sequence). The length of the CDR3 is 10 residues. V lost 3 bases and J 7 bases, leaving 6 bases between the germline ends. CDR3 bases: TGCAGTGCTAGCCGGGGGACCCAGTACTTC. Protein product: CSASRGTQYF.

Only a few counts were recorded for this clone. This chain connects TRBV19 to TRBJ2-3, with D possibly being TRBD1 (5 bases). The CDR3 runs 16 residues. Trimming removed 0 bases from V and 2 bases from J, with 12 bases in between. Germline V gene lookup returns CDR1 LNHDA and CDR2 SQIVND (reference sequence). CDR3 region: CASSIDRDSNTDTQYF. The CDR3 DNA sequence: TGTGCCAGTAGTATAGATCGCGACAGTAACACAGATACGCAGTATTTT.

The sample holds a few counts of this clone. V is TRBV11-2 and J is TRBJ2-7; D is ambiguous. The CDR3 extends over 12 amino acids. V was shortened by 5 bases and J by 2 bases, with 7 bases between the two germline ends. The germline gives CDR1 SGHAT, CDR2 FQNNGV. The CDR3 nucleotides read TGTGCCAGCAGCCCAGCGACCTACGAGCAGTACTTC. It yields the protein CASSPATYEQYF.

The chain couples TRBV27 to TRBJ1-2; D uncertain. This CDR3 has 13 residues. Per germline, CDR1 MNHEY and CDR2 SMNVEV (reference sequence). The ends were cut back, 2 bases at V and 2 bases at J, with 6 bases in the middle. CDR3 residues: CASSLTANYGYTF. The CDR3 region has the DNA TGTGCCAGCAGTTTAACAGCCAACTATGGCTACACCTTC.

The V and J genes are TRBV7-9 and TRBJ1-1; D not certain. Germline values: CDR1 SEHNR, CDR2 FQNEAQ (reference sequence). V was cut by 5 bases and J by 8 bases, with 12 bases left in between. This CDR3 is 12 amino acids long. The CDR3 loop is CASSPAGFEAFF. CDR3 bases: TGTGCCAGCAGCCCAGCGGGGTTCGAAGCTTTCTTT.

The chain uses TRBV5-1 and TRBJ1-1; D call uncertain. CDR1 SGHRS and CDR2 YFSETQ come from the germline V gene. The CDR3 loop spans 14 amino acids. V was shortened by 5 bases and J by 1 base, with 12 bases between the two germline ends. Written as DNA, the CDR3 is TGCGCCAGCAGACCCGACAACCAGAACACTGAAGCTTTCTTT. It is translated as CASRPDNQNTEAFF.

This clone appeared a few times. The rearrangement uses TRBV29-1 and TRBJ1-1; 10 nucleotides align to TRBD1. The ends lost 3 bases at V and 4 bases at J; junction bases unmatched: 2. This CDR3 spans 13 amino acids. Germline V CDR1 and CDR2: SQVTM, ANQGSEA. In nucleotides, the CDR3 is TGCAGCGTTGATAGGGACAGGGGCACTGAAGCTTTCTTT. It codes for CSVDRDRGTEAFF.

The V call is TRBV28, the J call TRBJ2-1; 11 positions agree with TRBD1. J gave up 5 bases and V 5 bases, and 17 bases lay outside the gene matches. CDR3 size: 19 residues. Germline CDR1 is MDHEN and CDR2 is SYDVKM. The CDR3 coding sequence is TGTGCCAGCAGTGGGGGCTGGACAGGGGGCACCCCCGGGGACAATGAGCAGTTCTTC. The encoded protein is CASSGGWTGGTPGDNEQFF.

The chain uses TRBV27 and TRBJ2-7; TRBD2 agrees at 10 bases. J lost 1 base, V lost 1 base, and 1 base had no gene match. Germline V CDR1 and CDR2: MNHEY, SMNVEV (reference sequence). This CDR3 is 15 amino acids long. The DNA of the CDR3 is TGTGCCAGCAGTTTATATAGCGGGGGGTCCTACGAGCAGTACTTC. Its protein product is CASSLYSGGSYEQYF.